Listed here are 25 T cell receptor beta chains from one sample, sequenced in a study of blood T cell repertoires in COVID-19 (TCRdb year 2020). Libraries were constructed by the immunoSEQ multiplex PCR assay. Not all clones reach the TCRdb copy of this immuneACCESS table, which keeps in-frame sequences only. Checked studies attribute under half of the gap to unresolved V genes and leave the rest unexplained. For this sample the table gives about 150,000 clones, of which more than 80% were detected only once. The ten largest clonotypes hold 4.8% of the sample. Sequenced sample: peripheral blood. These receptors came from a human donor in a cohort sampled during active COVID-19.

The chain has TRBV7-9 and TRBJ2-1; perhaps TRBD1 as D (6 bases). CDR3 length: 14 amino acids. The germline V gene encodes CDR1 SEHNR and CDR2 FQNEAQ (reference sequence). Deletions cut 5 bases from V and 4 bases from J, with 12 bases between. CDR3 sequence: CASSPLTGYNEQFF. The CDR3 nucleotides are TGTGCCAGCAGCCCTTTGACAGGATACAATGAGCAGTTCTTC.

V gene TRBV6-5 combines with J gene TRBJ1-3, with D unresolved. The germline V and J ends were trimmed by 5 bases and 9 bases, with 14 bases remaining between them. The germline gives CDR1 MNHEY, CDR2 SVGAGI. CDR3 length: 13 residues. The CDR3 DNA reads TGTGCCAGCAGTACGACTGGATTTGGCACCATATATTTT. Amino acids: CASSTTGFGTIYF.

This clone has a single count. The rearrangement links TRBV4-1 to TRBJ2-1, with TRBD1 matching over 9 bases. The CDR3 has 17 residues. V was clipped by 3 bases and J by 8 bases; unmatched bases: 14. CDR1 is MGHRA and CDR2 is YSYEKL in the germline V gene. The CDR3 is CASSQPTTGQGRYEQFF. The CDR3, as DNA: TGCGCCAGCAGCCAGCCTACTACGGGACAGGGACGATATGAGCAGTTCTTC.

The chain has TRBV2 and TRBJ2-1; D not certain. Germline V gene sequence: CDR1 SNHLY, CDR2 FYNNEI. Trimming took 2 bases from V and 2 from J, leaving 7 bases between them. CDR3 length: 14 residues. CDR3 DNA sequence: TGTGCCAGCAGTGAATCGGGTGCCTACAATGAGCAGTTCTTC. Translated: CASSESGAYNEQFF.

The V call is TRBV4-2, the J call TRBJ2-2; D is undetermined. This CDR3 has 14 amino acids. Trimming cost V 3 bases and J 4 bases, with 9 bases left between them. Germline CDR1 reads LGHNA; CDR2 reads YNFKEQ. DNA for the CDR3: TGTGCCAGCAGCCAGACGGCGGCCACCGGGGAGCTGTTTTTT. Protein product: CASSQTAATGELFF.

J is TRBJ2-5 and V is TRBV11-2, with D tentatively TRBD1 (5 bases). CDR1 SGHAT and CDR2 FQNNGV come from the germline V gene. The CDR3 is 13 residues long. V was shortened by 6 bases and J by 5 bases, with 13 bases between the two germline ends. The CDR3 DNA sequence: TGTGCCAGCAGTTGGACATTGAGGGAGACCCAGTACTTC. Amino acids: CASSWTLRETQYF.

V is TRBV19 and J is TRBJ1-2; 8 bases map to TRBD1. The CDR3 spans 15 residues. Germline CDR1 is LNHDA and CDR2 is SQIVND (reference sequence). V was clipped by 7 bases and J by 3 bases; unmatched bases: 10. The CDR3 loop is CASMRQGAQDYGYTF. In DNA form, the CDR3 reads TGTGCCAGTATGAGGCAGGGGGCGCAGGACTATGGCTACACCTTC.

This clone was observed a single time. The chain joins TRBV3-1 (or the pseudogene TRBV3-2) to TRBJ2-7; the D gene is possibly TRBD1 (7 bases). Germline V gives CDR1 LGHDT, CDR2 YNNKEL (reference sequence). This CDR3 is built from 15 residues. The ends were cut back, 5 bases at V and 5 bases at J, with 19 bases in the middle. The CDR3 reads CASSAGPGGPDEQYF. The DNA of the CDR3 is TGTGCCAGCAGCGCGGGCCCAGGGGGGCCTGACGAGCAGTACTTC.

The genes are TRBV7-2 and TRBJ2-5, with 10 bases lining up with TRBD2. This CDR3 is 16 amino acids long. Germline V gene sequence: CDR1 SGHTA, CDR2 FQGNSA. V shed 1 base, J shed 4 bases, and the junction held 6 bases outside the gene matches. The CDR3 loop reads CASSLDSSGGGETQYF. The CDR3 coding sequence is TGTGCCAGCAGCTTAGACTCTAGCGGGGGTGGAGAGACCCAGTACTTC.

The chain carries TRBV5-1 and TRBJ2-7; 8 bases are shared with TRBD1. The V and J ends lost 2 bases and 5 bases, in that order; junction bases with no gene match: 6. Looked up from germline, CDR1 is SGHRS and CDR2 is YFSETQ. This CDR3 region has 14 residues. The CDR3 is CASSLDRGNHEQYF. Here the CDR3 DNA reads TGCGCCAGCAGCTTAGACAGGGGAAACCACGAGCAGTACTTC.

V gene TRBV28 combines with J gene TRBJ2-5; TRBD1 agrees at 9 bases. V shed 8 bases, J shed 0 bases, and the junction held 7 bases outside the gene matches. Germline V lookup: CDR1 MDHEN, CDR2 SYDVKM. This CDR3 contains 15 residues. The CDR3 DNA is TGTGCCAGCGCTACAGGGGGCGGGTACCAAGAGACCCAGTACTTC. Its translation is CASATGGGYQETQYF. The full variable domain, completed using reference TRBV28 and TRBJ2-5, is DVKVTQSSRYLVKRTGEKVFLECVQDMDHENMFWYRQDPGLGLRLIYFSYDVKMKEKGDIPEGYSVSREKKERFSLILESASTNQTSMYLCASATGGGYQETQYFGPGTRLLVL.

The CDR3 here is CASSWGDRVDTQYF. The CDR3 DNA is TGTGCCAGCAGTTGGGGGGACAGGGTAGATACGCAGTATTTT. The J gene is TRBJ2-3, the V gene TRBV27, with 9 positions matching TRBD1. The V and J ends lost 4 bases and 5 bases, in that order; junction bases with no gene match: 4. Germline V lookup: CDR1 MNHEY, CDR2 SMNVEV (reference sequence). The CDR3 sequence is 14 residues long.

The chain couples TRBV11-1 to TRBJ2-1, with D tentatively TRBD2 (5 bases). V shed 5 bases and J shed 10 bases, with 12 bases lying between them. This CDR3 has 12 residues. Germline CDR1 reads SGHAT; CDR2 reads FQDESV (reference sequence). CDR3 sequence reads: CASSIGLFEQFF. CDR3 nucleotide sequence: TGTGCCAGCAGCATTGGACTTTTCGAGCAGTTCTTC.

V is TRBV6-5 and J is TRBJ2-7, with D perhaps matching TRBD1 (6 bases). V shed 10 bases and J shed 2 bases, with 21 bases lying between them. Germline CDR1 and CDR2: MNHEY and SVGAGI. The CDR3 totals 15 residues. The CDR3 region is CATTIDRPLTYEQYV. Here the CDR3 DNA reads TGTGCCACAACGATTGACAGGCCCCTTACCTACGAGCAGTACGTC.

The J gene is TRBJ1-6, the V gene TRBV5-4; D is unclear. CDR1 is SGHNT and CDR2 is YYREEE in the germline V gene (reference sequence). V was shortened by 3 bases and J by 7 bases, with 14 bases between the two germline ends. The CDR3 length is 15 residues. CDR3 residues: CASSWTGGGNSPLHF. The CDR3 DNA reads as TGTGCCAGCAGCTGGACGGGAGGTGGAAATTCACCCCTCCACTTT.

The chain combines TRBV2 with TRBJ1-6; D may be TRBD1 (6 bases). The ends were cut back, 7 bases at V and 7 bases at J, with 11 bases in the middle. The CDR3 contains 13 residues. Germline V CDR1 and CDR2: SNHLY, FYNNEI. The CDR3 reads CASTQGTNSPLHF. CDR3 coding DNA: TGTGCCAGCACGCAGGGGACAAATTCACCCCTCCACTTT.

The chain carries TRBV27 and TRBJ1-1; 7 positions agree with TRBD1. CDR1 MNHEY and CDR2 SMNVEV come from the germline V gene (reference sequence). This CDR3 is 17 amino acids long. Trimming took 6 bases from V and 1 from J; bases not matched to a gene: 14. The CDR3 DNA reads as TGTGCCAGCAGCCCGCGGCCCCCGGGGACAGCGAACACTGAAGCTTTCTTT. Amino acids: CASSPRPPGTANTEAFF.

V usage is TRBV6-5 and J usage is TRBJ1-4; D not resolved. Trimming took 10 bases from V and 4 from J, leaving 16 bases between them. CDR3 size: 14 residues. Germline V gene lookup returns CDR1 MNHEY and CDR2 SVGAGI. The chain's CDR3 is CATFSGSRNEKLFF. CDR3 in DNA: TGTGCCACCTTCTCGGGGTCCCGTAATGAAAAACTGTTTTTT.

This clone was counted between two and nine times. The V and J genes are TRBV28 and TRBJ1-5; 11 positions match TRBD1. The ends lost 8 bases at V and 1 base at J; junction bases unmatched: 1. The CDR3 length is 14 residues. The germline CDR1 and CDR2 sequences are MDHEN and SYDVKM. The CDR3 spells CASRDRGSNQPQHF. CDR3 sequence (DNA): TGTGCCAGCCGGGACAGGGGGAGCAATCAGCCCCAGCATTTT.

The chain is built from TRBV3-1 (or the pseudogene TRBV3-2) and TRBJ2-3, with TRBD2 matching over 7 bases. In germline, CDR1 is LGHDT, CDR2 YNNKEL (reference sequence). The V and J ends lost 4 bases and 0 bases, in that order; junction bases with no gene match: 7. CDR3 length equals 16 residues. CDR3 sequence: CASSLRTGGSTDTQYF. The CDR3 DNA is TGTGCCAGCAGCCTTAGGACCGGGGGGAGCACAGATACGCAGTATTTT.

This chain links TRBV29-1 with TRBJ2-2; a possible D gene is TRBD1 (5 bases). The germline V gene has CDR1 SQVTM and CDR2 ANQGSEA. Trimming stripped 8 bases from V and 6 bases from J, with 19 bases between. This CDR3 contains 14 residues. CDR3 coding DNA: TGCAGCATTGCTCAGGGTCCGATCCCCGGGGAGCTGTTTTTT. Protein: CSIAQGPIPGELFF.

The chain joins TRBV25-1 to TRBJ2-7; 14 bases align to TRBD2. The CDR3 has 16 residues. Looked up from germline, CDR1 is MGHDK and CDR2 is SYGVNS. With V trimmed by 5 bases and J by 3 bases, 6 bases remained unmatched. The CDR3, as DNA: TGTGCCAGCAGTATTAAAGGGACTAGCGGGAGCTACGAGCAGTACGTC. Amino acids: CASSIKGTSGSYEQYV.

The chain uses TRBV7-9 and TRBJ1-4, with a tentative D call TRBD1 (5 bases). The CDR3 totals 17 residues. The germline V gene encodes CDR1 SEHNR and CDR2 FQNEAQ (reference sequence). V was cut by 1 base and J by 0 bases, with 12 bases left in between. The CDR3 protein is CASSLEGRATTNEKLFF. In nucleotides, the CDR3 is TGTGCCAGCAGCTTAGAGGGCAGGGCTACAACTAATGAAAAACTGTTTTTT.

The chain uses TRBV18 and TRBJ2-2; 9 nucleotides agree with TRBD1. The CDR3 loop spans 15 amino acids. Germline CDR1 KGHSH, CDR2 LQKENI. The trim removed 4 bases at V and 6 bases at J, leaving 6 bases unmatched. CDR3 loop: CASSRGQGRPGELFF. Here the CDR3 DNA reads TGTGCCAGCTCACGAGGACAGGGGAGGCCCGGGGAGCTGTTTTTT. Together with reference TRBV18 and TRBJ2-2, the CDR3 gives the full variable domain: NAGVMQNPRHLVRRRGQEARLRCSPMKGHSHVYWYRQLPEEGLKFMVYLQKENIIDESGMPKERFSAEFPKEGPSILRIQQVVRGDSAAYFCASSRGQGRPGELFFGEGSRLTVL.

V is TRBV6-4 and J is TRBJ2-3; D might be TRBD2 (5 bases). The CDR3 loop spans 15 amino acids. V was pared by 0 bases and J by 6 bases, with 13 bases between. Germline values: CDR1 MRHNA, CDR2 SNTAGT. The CDR3 DNA is TGTGCCAGCAGTGACTCCACGGGGATAGGGGATACGCAGTATTTT. It specifies CASSDSTGIGDTQYF.